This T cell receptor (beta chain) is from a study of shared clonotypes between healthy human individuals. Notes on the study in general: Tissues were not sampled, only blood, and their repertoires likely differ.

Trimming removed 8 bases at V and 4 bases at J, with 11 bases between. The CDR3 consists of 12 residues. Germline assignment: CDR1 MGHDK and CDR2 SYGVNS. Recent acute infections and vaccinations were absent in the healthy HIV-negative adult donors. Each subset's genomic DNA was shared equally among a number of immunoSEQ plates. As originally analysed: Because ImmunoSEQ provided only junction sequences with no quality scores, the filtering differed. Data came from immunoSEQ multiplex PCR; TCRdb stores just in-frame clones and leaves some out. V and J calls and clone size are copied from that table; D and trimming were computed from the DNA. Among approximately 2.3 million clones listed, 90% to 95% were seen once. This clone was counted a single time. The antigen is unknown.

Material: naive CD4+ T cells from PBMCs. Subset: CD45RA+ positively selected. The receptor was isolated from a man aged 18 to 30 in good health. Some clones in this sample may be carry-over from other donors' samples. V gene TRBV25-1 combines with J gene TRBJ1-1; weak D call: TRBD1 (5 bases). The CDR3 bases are TGTGCCAGCGGGGGGGGATCCACTGAAGCTTTCTTT. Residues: CASGGGSTEAFF.